The next 24 T cell receptor beta chains were all read from a single sample in a study of shared T cell receptors in the human thymus. Repertoires were generated with immunoSEQ multiplex PCR, while TCRdb's copy carries only in-frame clones and drops some. The sample yields hundreds of thousands of clones, around 82% seen once. The same sample was also used in a study of human thymus T cells.

The sequenced sample consisted of thymocytes. The origin of the receptors is a boy in the first two years of life with a congenital heart defect.

The chain uses TRBV4-2 and TRBJ2-1; TRBD2 agrees at 8 bases. The germline gives CDR1 LGHNA, CDR2 YNFKEQ. The CDR3 runs 16 residues. After removal of 3 bases from V and 4 bases from J, the junction contained 8 bases not matched to a gene. CDR3 sequence reads: CASSQVGLGVYNEQFF. CDR3 coding DNA: TGTGCCAGCAGCCAGGTGGGACTAGGTGTTTACAATGAGCAGTTCTTC.

The V call is TRBV27, the J call TRBJ2-7; D not resolved. CDR3 length: 14 amino acids. Trimming stripped 5 bases from V and 2 bases from J, with 13 bases between. In germline, CDR1 is MNHEY, CDR2 SMNVEV (reference sequence). CDR3 DNA sequence: TGTGCCAGCAGTCCCCATGGGCGTACCTACGAGCAGTACTTC. Its protein product is CASSPHGRTYEQYF.

A single count supports this clone. This chain connects TRBV28 to TRBJ2-7; a weak D match, TRBD1 (6 bases). Per the germline V gene, CDR1 is MDHEN and CDR2 is SYDVKM. CDR3 length: 16 amino acids. Deletions cut 4 bases from V and 4 bases from J, with 20 bases between. The CDR3 nucleotides are TGTGCCAGCAGTTCCCAGGGCACAGGGAAGGATTACGAGCAGTACTTC. Its translation is CASSSQGTGKDYEQYF.

This clone was detected a few times. The CDR3 loop is CASSLGSTPIEQYF. For the CDR3, the DNA is TGTGCCAGCAGCTTAGGGTCAACCCCTATCGAGCAGTACTTC. The gene calls are TRBV7-2 and TRBJ2-7; D ambiguous. The V end lost 1 base, the J end lost 6 bases, and 13 bases lay between the germline ends. The CDR3 runs 14 residues. Germline V gene sequence: CDR1 SGHTA, CDR2 FQGNSA.

The genes are TRBV4-1 and TRBJ1-6, with D maybe TRBD1 (5 bases). The V gene lost 4 bases and the J gene lost 6 bases, with 13 bases spanning the gap. Per the germline V gene, CDR1 is MGHRA and CDR2 is YSYEKL. The CDR3 is 15 residues long. For the CDR3, the DNA is TGCGCCAGCAGCCCTGGACACCGTAGTAATTCACCCCTCCACTTT. Translated: CASSPGHRSNSPLHF.

The J gene is TRBJ2-7, the V gene TRBV5-1; 8 bases fit TRBD1. This CDR3 contains 14 residues. The V segment lost 0 bases and the J segment 4 bases; nucleotides outside the gene matches: 3. Looked up from germline, CDR1 is SGHRS and CDR2 is YFSETQ. CDR3: CASSLGTGWYEQYF. In DNA, the CDR3 is TGCGCCAGCAGCTTGGGGACAGGGTGGTACGAGCAGTACTTC. The whole variable domain, filled in from reference TRBV5-1 and TRBJ2-7, reads KAGVTQTPRYLIKTRGQQVTLSCSPISGHRSVSWYQQTPGQGLQFLFEYFSETQRNKGNFPGRFSGRQFSNSRSEMNVSTLELGDSALYLCASSLGTGWYEQYFGPGTRLTVT.

The chain links TRBV7-9 to TRBJ2-1; possible D gene TRBD1, 5 bases. CDR3 length: 18 residues. The ends were cut back, 2 bases at V and 10 bases at J, with 27 bases in the middle. The germline gives CDR1 SEHNR, CDR2 FQNEAQ (reference sequence). DNA of the CDR3: TGTGCCAGCAGCTTAATCCCCCCCCAGGGCCCCAACTACTGCGAGCAGTTCTTC. Translating it yields CASSLIPPQGPNYCEQFF.

The rearrangement links TRBV12-5 to TRBJ2-1; weak D call: TRBD2 (5 bases). Per germline, CDR1 LGHNT and CDR2 FRNRAP. Trimming left V 2 bases short and J 2 bases short, with 7 bases between. The CDR3 sequence is 14 residues long. The CDR3 reads CASGLPGTYNEQFF. In nucleotides, the CDR3 is TGTGCTAGTGGTTTGCCGGGAACCTACAATGAGCAGTTCTTC.

This chain links TRBV28 with TRBJ1-2, with 9 bases that match TRBD1. V shed 6 bases and J 0 bases; nucleotides not matched to a gene: 11. Germline V lookup: CDR1 MDHEN, CDR2 SYDVKM. This CDR3 region has 17 residues. Here the CDR3 reads CASSRPGQGSPNYGYTF. CDR3 nucleotides: TGTGCCAGCAGCCGACCGGGACAGGGATCCCCTAACTATGGCTACACCTTC.

This clone was detected a few times. This rearrangement joins TRBV19 to TRBJ2-2; 12 nucleotides match TRBD1. The CDR3 covers 18 residues. CDR1 and CDR2 (germline): LNHDA, SQIVND (reference sequence). The J segment lost 5 bases and the V segment lost 7 bases, leaving 14 bases of the junction unmatched. The chain's CDR3 is CASTSPGTGGMKTGELFF. The CDR3 region has the DNA TGTGCCAGTACCTCACCCGGGACAGGGGGCATGAAAACCGGGGAGCTGTTTTTT.

The V gene is TRBV5-4, the J gene TRBJ2-1; the match to TRBD1 covers 7 bases. The CDR3 totals 16 residues. CDR1 SGHNT and CDR2 YYREEE come from the germline V gene (reference sequence). V shed 3 bases, J shed 0 bases, and the junction held 6 bases outside the gene matches. In DNA form, the CDR3 reads TGTGCCAGCAGCTCGTGGGGACAGCACTCCTACAATGAGCAGTTCTTC. Translation: CASSSWGQHSYNEQFF.

The chain combines TRBV4-2 with TRBJ1-5; D is perhaps TRBD1 (5 bases). Trimming took off 0 bases at V and 3 bases at J, with 15 bases between the two ends. The CDR3 consists of 17 residues. The V gene's germline CDR1 is LGHNA and CDR2 YNFKEQ. The DNA for the CDR3 is TGTGCCAGCAGCCAAGAACCTACAGGTGGGTCCAATCAGCCCCAGCATTTT. This gives the protein CASSQEPTGGSNQPQHF.

The V call is TRBV21-1, the J call TRBJ2-1; TRBD2 is taken as the D call from the table, unchecked against the DNA. TRBV21-1 is annotated as a pseudogene. The CDR3 length is 17 residues. This chain's CDR3 is CASSKVGSPESYNEQFF. CDR3 bases: TGTGCCAGCAGCAAAGTCGGTAGCCCTGAATCCTACAATGAGCAGTTCTTC.

The chain links TRBV29-1 to TRBJ2-1, with 10 bases that match TRBD1. CDR1 is SQVTM, CDR2 ANQGSEA, per germline. J gave up 3 bases and V 3 bases, and 20 bases lay outside the gene matches. This CDR3 has 20 residues. For the CDR3, the DNA is TGCAGCGTTGATGATGATGATGGCTCGGACAGGGGGAGTGTCTACAATGAGCAGTTCTTC. Its translation is CSVDDDDGSDRGSVYNEQFF.

This chain joins TRBV4-2 and TRBJ2-2; 14 bases match TRBD2. This CDR3 is 17 amino acids long. In germline, CDR1 is LGHNA, CDR2 YNFKEQ. Germline trimming cut 6 bases from V and 7 bases from J; bases unmatched to any gene: 10. The CDR3 region is CASRFKGLAGGVGELFF. CDR3 in DNA: TGTGCCAGCAGATTCAAAGGACTAGCGGGAGGTGTCGGGGAGCTGTTTTTT.

V and J are TRBV6-1 and TRBJ1-5; 12 bases map to TRBD1. This CDR3 region has 19 residues. V shed 3 bases and J 0 bases; nucleotides not matched to a gene: 9. Germline loops: CDR1 MNHNS, CDR2 SASEGT. The CDR3 region has the DNA TGTGCCAGCAGTGACCCGCAGGGACAGGGGGCTTATAGCAATCAGCCCCAGCATTTT. Translated: CASSDPQGQGAYSNQPQHF.

The genes are TRBV5-8 and TRBJ1-1; D unresolved. V lost 10 bases, J lost 1 base, and 23 bases lay in between. The CDR3 contains 16 residues. CDR1 SGHTS and CDR2 YDEGEE come from the germline V gene. The CDR3 DNA sequence: TGTGCCGGCGGAGGCCCACGAAAGGGCCCGAACACTGAAGCTTTCTTT. This codes for CAGGGPRKGPNTEAFF.

The CDR3 loop is CASSWRESSYNEQFF. CDR3 DNA: TGTGCCAGCAGCTGGCGGGAGAGCTCCTACAATGAGCAGTTCTTC. The chain couples TRBV6-5 to TRBJ2-1; TRBD2 aligns across 7 bases. Germline CDR1 reads MNHEY; CDR2 reads SVGAGI. V dropped 6 bases and J dropped 0; count of bases not matched to a gene: 5. There are 15 residues in the CDR3.

J is TRBJ2-5 and V is TRBV2, with TRBD1 as a possible D gene (7 bases). Germline loops: CDR1 SNHLY, CDR2 FYNNEI. This CDR3 comprises 13 residues. The V gene lost 9 bases and the J gene lost 5 bases, with 16 bases spanning the gap. For the CDR3, the DNA is TGTGCCAGTCGGGACTCAGGGGGGGAGACCCAGTACTTC. Amino acid sequence: CASRDSGGETQYF.

The chain employs TRBV10-3 and TRBJ2-7; no reliable D call. V was clipped by 11 bases and J by 4 bases, with 9 bases between them. The length of the CDR3 is 10 residues. Per germline, CDR1 ENHRY and CDR2 SYGVKD. The DNA of the CDR3 is TGTGCCCCCCGAGGATACGAGCAGTACTTC. Encoded protein: CAPRGYEQYF.

The chain employs TRBV7-2 and TRBJ1-2; D is uncertain. The CDR3 runs to 11 residues. Per germline, CDR1 SGHTA and CDR2 FQGNSA. Trimming left V 3 bases short and J 5 bases short, with 4 bases between. The CDR3 sequence is CASSFYYGYTF. CDR3 in DNA: TGTGCCAGCAGCTTTTATTATGGCTACACCTTC.

Note on this clone: Likely a read error: the CDR3 ends without its conserved phenylalanine or tryptophan. The limits of the CDR3 on the DNA are not certain, so only TCRdb's listed CDR3 is given. This chain links TRBV5-3 with TRBJ2-3; the table calls TRBD2, which could not be checked here. TRBV5-3 has ORF status, its function being uncertain. Termini included, the CDR3 measures 8 amino acids. CDR3 loop: CARSLAGG.

The J gene is TRBJ2-7, the V gene TRBV19; TRBD2 aligns across 7 bases. Losses at the gene ends were 7 bases for V and 6 bases for J; bases not matched to a gene: 9. Per the germline V gene, CDR1 is LNHDA and CDR2 is SQIVND (reference sequence). This CDR3 region has 13 residues. The CDR3 protein is CASTAVGGVEQYF. In DNA form, the CDR3 reads TGTGCCAGTACCGCTGTGGGGGGGGTCGAGCAGTACTTC.

This sequence joins TRBV27 and TRBJ2-5, with no clear D. V gave up 5 bases and J gave up 5 bases, with 12 bases separating them. The CDR3 runs to 13 residues. Germline V CDR1 and CDR2: MNHEY, SMNVEV (reference sequence). The CDR3 loop reads CASSPHSGETQYF. CDR3 nucleotides: TGTGCCAGCAGTCCGCACTCCGGGGAGACCCAGTACTTC.